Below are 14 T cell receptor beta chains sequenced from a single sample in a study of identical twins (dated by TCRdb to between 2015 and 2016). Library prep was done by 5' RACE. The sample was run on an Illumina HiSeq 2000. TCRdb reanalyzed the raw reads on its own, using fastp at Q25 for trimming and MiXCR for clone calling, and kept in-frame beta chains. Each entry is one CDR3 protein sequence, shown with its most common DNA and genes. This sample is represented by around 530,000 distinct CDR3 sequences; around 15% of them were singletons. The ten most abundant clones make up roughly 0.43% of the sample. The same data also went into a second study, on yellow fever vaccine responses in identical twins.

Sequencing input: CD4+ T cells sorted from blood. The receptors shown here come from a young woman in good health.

The CDR3 coding sequence is TGTGCCAGCAGTGAGGTGGGCTACACCTTC. It translates to CASSEVGYTF. The rearrangement joins TRBV6-1 to TRBJ1-2; D not certain. The CDR3 is made up of 10 amino acids. Germline lookup yields CDR1 MNHNS and CDR2 SASEGT. With 3 bases removed from V and 8 bases from J, the gap between germline ends came to 4 bases.

The CDR3 protein is CASSDSGPTYEQYV. The CDR3 coding sequence is TGTGCCAGCAGTGACTCAGGACCAACCTACGAGCAGTACGTC. The chain uses TRBV6-5 and TRBJ2-7; D remains unclear. This CDR3 contains 14 residues. Germline V gene sequence: CDR1 MNHEY, CDR2 SVGAGI.

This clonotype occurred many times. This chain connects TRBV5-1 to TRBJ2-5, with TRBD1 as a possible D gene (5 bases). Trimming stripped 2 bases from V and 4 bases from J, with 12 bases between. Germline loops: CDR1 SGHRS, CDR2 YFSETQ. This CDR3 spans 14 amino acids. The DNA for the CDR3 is TGCGCCAGCAGCTTATCAGGGAATCGAGAGACCCAGTACTTC. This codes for CASSLSGNRETQYF.

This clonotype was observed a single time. The CDR3 region has the DNA TGTGCCAGCAGTTACACGTCAGATACGCAGTATTTT. Protein sequence: CASSYTSDTQYF. The chain combines TRBV6-6 with TRBJ2-3; D ambiguous. The CDR3 spans 12 residues. V gave up 2 bases and J gave up 4 bases, with 4 bases separating them. From germline, CDR1 is MNHNY and CDR2 SVGAGI (reference sequence).

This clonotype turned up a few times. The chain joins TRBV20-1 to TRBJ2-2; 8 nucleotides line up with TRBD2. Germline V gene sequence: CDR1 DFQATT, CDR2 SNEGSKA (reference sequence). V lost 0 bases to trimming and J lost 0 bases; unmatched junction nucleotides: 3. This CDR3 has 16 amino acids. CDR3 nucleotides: TGCAGTGCTAGAGACTCGGGGGGGCCGAACACCGGGGAGCTGTTTTTT. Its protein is CSARDSGGPNTGELFF.

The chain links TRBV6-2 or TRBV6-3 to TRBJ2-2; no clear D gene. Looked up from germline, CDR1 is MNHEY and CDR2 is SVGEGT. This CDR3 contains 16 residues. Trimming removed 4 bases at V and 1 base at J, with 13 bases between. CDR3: CASSFPVSRNTGELFF. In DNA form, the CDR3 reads TGTGCCAGCAGTTTCCCAGTCTCCAGGAACACCGGGGAGCTGTTTTTT.

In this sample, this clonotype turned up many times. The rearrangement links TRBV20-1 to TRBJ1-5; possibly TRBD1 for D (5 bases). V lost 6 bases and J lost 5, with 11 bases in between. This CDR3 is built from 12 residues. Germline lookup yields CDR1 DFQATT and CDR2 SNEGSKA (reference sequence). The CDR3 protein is CSAGDRDQPQHF. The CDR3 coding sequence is TGCAGTGCAGGTGACAGAGATCAGCCCCAGCATTTT.

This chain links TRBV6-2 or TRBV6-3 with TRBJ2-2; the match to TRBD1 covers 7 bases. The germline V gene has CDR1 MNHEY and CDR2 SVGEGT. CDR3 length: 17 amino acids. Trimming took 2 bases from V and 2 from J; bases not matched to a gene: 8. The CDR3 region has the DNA TGTGCCAGCAGTTACACCCCGGACAGGACTAACACCGGGGAGCTGTTTTTT. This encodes CASSYTPDRTNTGELFF.

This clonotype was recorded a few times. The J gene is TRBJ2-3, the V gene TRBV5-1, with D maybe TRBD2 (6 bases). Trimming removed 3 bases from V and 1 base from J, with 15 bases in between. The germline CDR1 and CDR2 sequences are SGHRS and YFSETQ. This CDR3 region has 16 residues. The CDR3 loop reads CASSSQPSSGTDTQYF. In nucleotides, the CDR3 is TGCGCCAGCAGCTCCCAACCTTCTAGCGGCACAGATACGCAGTATTTT.

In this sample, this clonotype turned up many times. Here the CDR3 reads CASSLEGRDTQYF. In DNA form, the CDR3 reads TGTGCCAGCAGTTTGGAGGGTCGAGATACGCAGTATTTT. The chain joins TRBV25-1 to TRBJ2-3, with D possibly being TRBD2 (6 bases). CDR3 size: 13 residues. Germline CDR1 MGHDK, CDR2 SYGVNS. Trimming shortened V by 5 bases and J by 5 bases, and 11 bases separated the two germline ends.

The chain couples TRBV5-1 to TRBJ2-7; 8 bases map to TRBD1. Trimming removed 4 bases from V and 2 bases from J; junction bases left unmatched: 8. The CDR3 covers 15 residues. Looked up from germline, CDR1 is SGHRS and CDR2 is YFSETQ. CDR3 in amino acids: CASSTGTGRAYEQYF. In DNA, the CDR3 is TGCGCCAGCAGCACAGGGACAGGACGGGCCTACGAGCAGTACTTC.

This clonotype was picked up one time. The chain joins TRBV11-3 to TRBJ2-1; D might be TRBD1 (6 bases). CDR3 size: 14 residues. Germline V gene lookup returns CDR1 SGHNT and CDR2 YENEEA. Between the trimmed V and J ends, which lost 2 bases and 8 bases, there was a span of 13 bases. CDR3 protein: CASSLIAQGHEQFF. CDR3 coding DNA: TGTGCCAGCAGCTTAATAGCACAGGGCCATGAGCAGTTCTTC.

This CDR3 reads CASTRGQGFSEAFF. The CDR3 coding sequence is TGTGCCAGCACTAGGGGACAGGGGTTTTCTGAAGCTTTCTTT. The chain combines TRBV6-1 with TRBJ1-1, with 10 bases identical to TRBD1. The CDR3 spans 14 residues. The V gene end was trimmed by 7 bases and the J gene end by 6 bases; junction bases not matched to a gene: 8. Germline V gene data show CDR1 as MNHNS and CDR2 as SASEGT.

CDR3 loop: CASSFVLAGSYEQYF. CDR3 nucleotides: TGTGCCAGCAGCTTTGTACTAGCTGGATCCTACGAGCAGTACTTC. V usage is TRBV7-2 and J usage is TRBJ2-7, with D perhaps matching TRBD2 (6 bases). The CDR3 covers 15 residues. Trimming left V 3 bases short and J 1 base short, with 13 bases between. Germline V gene sequence: CDR1 SGHTA, CDR2 FQGNSA.